This T cell receptor (beta chain) was sequenced during a study of T cells after yellow fever vaccination. Study findings and constraints: Some clonotypes were seen in both the CD4 and the CD8 compartments. These made up a small share and likely arose from convergent recombination. Re-detected after boosting: most primary clones, 96% of CD4 and about 85% of CD8. Contamination by abundant bulk-population clonotypes could be present in FACS-sorted repertoires.

TCR cDNA was made by 5'RACE template switching, adding a universal primer site and UMIs. TCRdb analysed the 5' RACE reads with MiXCR anew, one entry per CDR3 protein. Here the sample spans roughly 50,000 distinct CDR3 sequences, around 7% being singletons. Germline V CDR1 and CDR2: SGDLS, YYNGEE. This CDR3 contains 14 residues. The germline V and J ends were trimmed by 0 bases and 8 bases, with 12 bases remaining between them. There are many counts of this clonotype. The antigen remains unidentified. The chain employs TRBV9 and TRBJ2-1; perhaps TRBD1 as D (6 bases). The source is a man between 18 and 29 years old who received the YFV17D yellow fever vaccine. The material sequenced was CD8+ T cells sorted from PBMCs, taken approximately 15 days after the first yellow fever vaccination. The CDR3 nucleotides are TGTGCCAGCAGCGTAGGGGACATCCAATATGAGCAGTTCTTC. Amino acids: CASSVGDIQYEQFF.